One and the same sample provided the 21 T cell receptor beta chains below, sequenced in a study of cytomegalovirus exposure and HLA in healthy donors. Sequenced by immunoSEQ multiplex PCR; TCRdb stores in-frame clones only, minus some. This table has 100,000 to 150,000 clones, approximately 92% appearing once. The sequenced sample consisted of PBMCs. Receptors originate from a young woman in good health and CMV-seronegative.

The rearrangement uses TRBV27 and TRBJ2-7, with 9 positions matching TRBD1. Germline V CDR1 and CDR2: MNHEY, SMNVEV (reference sequence). This CDR3 has 15 residues. Unmatched junction bases numbered 7, after V lost 6 bases and J lost 1 base. The CDR3 reads CASRYTGGLSYEQYF. Written as DNA, the CDR3 is TGTGCCAGCAGGTATACAGGGGGCTTATCCTACGAGCAGTACTTC.

J is TRBJ1-5 and V is TRBV28; no firm D call. Germline-derived CDR1 and CDR2 are MDHEN and SYDVKM. There are 13 residues in the CDR3. V was trimmed by 3 bases and J by 9 bases, leaving 12 bases between them. The CDR3 loop is CASSLPGRRPQHF. The CDR3 nucleotides read TGTGCCAGCAGTTTGCCCGGTCGGAGGCCCCAGCATTTT.

The chain couples TRBV18 to TRBJ1-2; 7 nucleotides match TRBD1. The J segment lost 2 bases and the V segment lost 3 bases, leaving 3 bases of the junction unmatched. CDR1 and CDR2 (germline): KGHSH, LQKENI. This CDR3 comprises 14 residues. For the CDR3, the DNA is TGTGCCAGCTCACCCGGGACAGAGAACTATGGCTACACCTTC. As protein: CASSPGTENYGYTF. The full variable domain, in which reference TRBV18 and TRBJ1-2 provide the parts outside the CDR3, is NAGVMQNPRHLVRRRGQEARLRCSPMKGHSHVYWYRQLPEEGLKFMVYLQKENIIDESGMPKERFSAEFPKEGPSILRIQQVVRGDSAAYFCASSPGTENYGYTFGSGTRLTVV.

The V gene is TRBV18, the J gene TRBJ1-2; the D is unclear. The germline V gene has CDR1 KGHSH and CDR2 LQKENI. V gave up 5 bases and J gave up 3 bases, with 13 bases separating them. There are 14 residues in the CDR3. DNA of the CDR3: TGTGCCAGCTCAAACGGGAACAGCGACTATGGCTACACCTTC. It translates to CASSNGNSDYGYTF.

This clone was observed a single time. The chain combines TRBV4-1 with TRBJ2-1; 9 bases align to TRBD1. The CDR3 is 15 residues long. Trimming at V came to 4 bases and at J to 4 bases, leaving 5 bases not matched to a gene. The germline V gene has CDR1 MGHRA and CDR2 YSYEKL. This chain's CDR3 is CASSLLGTGYNEQFF. The CDR3 DNA follows: TGCGCCAGCAGCCTCCTCGGGACAGGGTACAATGAGCAGTTCTTC.

The chain links TRBV6-1 to TRBJ2-7, with 9 bases fitting TRBD2. The CDR3 covers 13 residues. The trim removed 5 bases at V and 3 bases at J, leaving 2 bases unmatched. Germline V gene data show CDR1 as MNHNS and CDR2 as SASEGT. The CDR3 sequence is CASSSGGNYEQYV. The CDR3 region has the DNA TGTGCCAGCAGTAGCGGGGGGAACTACGAGCAGTACGTC.

The CDR3 sequence is CASIGQGARPQHF. CDR3 in DNA: TGTGCCAGCATAGGCCAGGGGGCACGTCCCCAGCATTTT. V gene TRBV28 combines with J gene TRBJ1-5, with 8 bases lining up with TRBD1. Germline CDR1 MDHEN, CDR2 SYDVKM. The J segment lost 10 bases and the V segment lost 7 bases, leaving 9 bases of the junction unmatched. The CDR3 contains 13 residues.

The J gene is TRBJ1-1, the V gene TRBV28; no clear D gene. CDR1 and CDR2 (germline): MDHEN, SYDVKM. Trimming took off 6 bases at V and 4 bases at J, with 12 bases between the two ends. The length of the CDR3 is 13 residues. The CDR3 is CASSGSEGTEAFF. For the CDR3, the DNA is TGTGCCAGCAGCGGGAGTGAGGGCACTGAAGCTTTCTTT.

V and J are TRBV7-2 and TRBJ2-3, with D unresolved. The CDR3 totals 15 residues. V lost 1 base and J 2 bases, leaving 10 bases between the germline ends. The germline V gene has CDR1 SGHTA and CDR2 FQGNSA. CDR3 amino acids: CASSLVVSDTDTQYF. CDR3 nucleotide sequence: TGTGCCAGCAGCTTAGTAGTATCTGACACAGATACGCAGTATTTT.

This clone was seen only once. The J gene is TRBJ2-3, the V gene TRBV7-9, with TRBD2 matching 7 bases. Germline CDR1 is SEHNR and CDR2 is FQNEAQ (reference sequence). The V and J ends lost 1 base and 9 bases, in that order; junction bases with no gene match: 13. CDR3 size: 16 residues. This CDR3 is CASSLGRASGGETQYF. The CDR3 nucleotides read TGTGCCAGCAGCTTAGGACGCGCTAGCGGTGGGGAGACGCAGTATTTT.

This chain links TRBV9 with TRBJ2-5; TRBD1 agrees at 8 bases. Germline CDR1 SGDLS, CDR2 YYNGEE. The CDR3 sequence is 14 residues long. J gave up 5 bases and V 3 bases, and 6 bases lay outside the gene matches. In DNA, the CDR3 is TGTGCCAGCAGCGGAGACAGGGGTCAGGAGACCCAGTACTTC. This codes for CASSGDRGQETQYF. The full variable domain, rest sourced from reference TRBV9 and TRBJ2-5, is DSGVTQTPKHLITATGQRVTLRCSPRSGDLSVYWYQQSLDQGLQFLIQYYNGEERAKGNILERFSAQQFPDLHSELNLSSLELGDSALYFCASSGDRGQETQYFGPGTRLLVL.

The rearrangement links TRBV27 to TRBJ1-1, with 7 bases identical to TRBD1. V lost 7 bases, J lost 0 bases, and 8 bases stayed unmatched. This CDR3 has 15 amino acids. The germline gives CDR1 MNHEY, CDR2 SMNVEV (reference sequence). The CDR3 loop reads CASTAGGGLNTEAFF. In DNA, the CDR3 is TGTGCCAGCACTGCAGGGGGTGGATTGAACACTGAAGCTTTCTTT.

V and J are TRBV6-6 and TRBJ1-2; the match to TRBD1 covers 10 bases. In germline, CDR1 is MNHNY, CDR2 SVGAGI (reference sequence). The CDR3 sequence is 15 residues long. With 4 bases clipped from V and 2 bases from J, the junction kept 4 bases outside the gene matches. For the CDR3, the DNA is TGTGCCAGCAGTTGGGGACAGGGGACAAACTATGGCTACACCTTC. It is translated as CASSWGQGTNYGYTF.

CDR3 nucleotides: TGTGCCAGCAGTGACCTACAGGCCACCACAGATACGCAGTATTTT. This gives the protein CASSDLQATTDTQYF. J is TRBJ2-3 and V is TRBV27; perhaps TRBD1 as D (5 bases). Trimming took 5 bases from V and 2 from J, leaving 14 bases between them. The CDR3 loop spans 15 amino acids. Germline V gene data show CDR1 as MNHEY and CDR2 as SMNVEV (reference sequence).

The gene calls are TRBV30 and TRBJ1-5; maybe TRBD1 (5 bases). This CDR3 is 14 amino acids long. Looked up from germline, CDR1 is GTSNPN and CDR2 is SVGIG (reference sequence). Trimming stripped 0 bases from V and 4 bases from J, with 10 bases between. CDR3 nucleotides: TGTGCCTGGAGTGTACGTCGGGGGAATCAGCCCCAGCATTTT. It yields the protein CAWSVRRGNQPQHF.

The rearrangement joins TRBV4-1 to TRBJ2-7; D call uncertain. The CDR3 covers 14 residues. The V end was cut by 0 bases, the J end by 7 bases, with 13 bases between. From germline, CDR1 is MGHRA and CDR2 YSYEKL. CDR3 DNA sequence: TGCGCCAGCAGCCAAGATGACAACCTTGGGGAGCAGTACGTC. Translating gives CASSQDDNLGEQYV.

The rearrangement links TRBV28 to TRBJ2-5; D is possibly TRBD2 (5 bases). CDR3 size: 13 residues. V gave up 6 bases and J gave up 1 base, with 9 bases separating them. Germline loops: CDR1 MDHEN, CDR2 SYDVKM. The CDR3 sequence is CASSGESQETQYF. CDR3 in DNA: TGTGCCAGCAGCGGGGAGAGCCAAGAGACCCAGTACTTC.

The chain links TRBV10-1 to TRBJ2-3, with D tentatively TRBD2 (6 bases). CDR3 length: 15 amino acids. Germline assignment: CDR1 WNHNN and CDR2 SYGVQD (reference sequence). V dropped 7 bases and J dropped 3 bases, with 17 bases sitting between them. CDR3 nucleotide sequence: TGCGCCAGCACTCAGGGACTCGAAGGAACAGATACGCAGTATTTT. This translates into CASTQGLEGTDTQYF.

This chain connects TRBV27 to TRBJ2-7; tentative D call: TRBD2 (6 bases). From germline, CDR1 is MNHEY and CDR2 SMNVEV (reference sequence). CDR3 size: 13 residues. With 6 bases removed from V and 5 bases from J, the gap between germline ends came to 14 bases. DNA of the CDR3: TGTGCCAGCAGCCTCGCGGGATCCCACGAGCAGTACTTC. Protein: CASSLAGSHEQYF.

The chain uses TRBV7-9 and TRBJ1-3; D perhaps matches TRBD1 (6 bases). Germline V lookup: CDR1 SEHNR, CDR2 FQNEAQ (reference sequence). CDR3 length: 17 amino acids. Trimming left V 7 bases short and J 0 bases short, with 19 bases between. The CDR3 is CASTKVNRVGSGNTIYF. CDR3 nucleotides: TGTGCCAGCACCAAAGTGAACAGGGTCGGCTCTGGAAACACCATATATTTT.

The chain joins TRBV5-4 to TRBJ2-1, with D possibly TRBD2 on 6 matching bases. Germline V gene lookup returns CDR1 SGHNT and CDR2 YYREEE (reference sequence). The ends were cut back, 4 bases at V and 7 bases at J, with 15 bases in the middle. The CDR3 is 14 amino acids. The CDR3 DNA sequence: TGTGCCAGCAGCCCCGGGACTGCCCCTAATGAGCAGTTCTTC. Translated, it gives CASSPGTAPNEQFF.